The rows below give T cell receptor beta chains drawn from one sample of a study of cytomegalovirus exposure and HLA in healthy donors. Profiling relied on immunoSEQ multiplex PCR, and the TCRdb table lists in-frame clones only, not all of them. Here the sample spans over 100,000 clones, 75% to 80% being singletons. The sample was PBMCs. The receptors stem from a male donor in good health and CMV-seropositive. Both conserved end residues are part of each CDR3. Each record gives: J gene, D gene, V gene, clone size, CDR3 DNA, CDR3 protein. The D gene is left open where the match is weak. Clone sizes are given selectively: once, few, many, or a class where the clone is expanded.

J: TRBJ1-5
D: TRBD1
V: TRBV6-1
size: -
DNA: TGTGCCAGCAGTCCTACCAGGGGGAGCAATCAGCCCCAGCATTTT
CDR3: CASSPTRGSNQPQHF

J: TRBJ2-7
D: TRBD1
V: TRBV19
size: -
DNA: TGTGCCAGTAGTTCCCGGGACAGGGTGTACGAGCAGTACTTC
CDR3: CASSSRDRVYEQYF

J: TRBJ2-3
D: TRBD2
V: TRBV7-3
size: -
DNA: TGTGCCAGCAGCTTAAGCGGGAGTGATACGCAGTATTTT
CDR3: CASSLSGSDTQYF

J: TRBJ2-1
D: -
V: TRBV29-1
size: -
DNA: TGCAGCGTTAGAGAGGCCGGCTCCTACAATGAGCAGTTCTTC
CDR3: CSVREAGSYNEQFF

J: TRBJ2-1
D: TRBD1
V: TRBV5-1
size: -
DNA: TGCGCCAGCAGCCCGGGACAGAGCTACAATGAGCAGTTCTTC
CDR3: CASSPGQSYNEQFF

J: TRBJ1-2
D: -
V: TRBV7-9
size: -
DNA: TGTGCCAGCAGCGCCACGGCGGGGTATGGCTACACCTTC
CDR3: CASSATAGYGYTF

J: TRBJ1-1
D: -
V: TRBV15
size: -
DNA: TGTGCCACCAGCAGAGGGGGCGCCGGGGGATTGAACACTGAAGCTTTCTTT
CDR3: CATSRGGAGGLNTEAFF

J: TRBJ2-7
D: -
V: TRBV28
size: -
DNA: TGTGCCAGCAGCCCCGGCGGAGTCTACGAGCAGTACTTC
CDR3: CASSPGGVYEQYF

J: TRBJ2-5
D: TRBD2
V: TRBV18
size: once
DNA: TGTGCCAGCTCACCATTTAGCGGGAGCGTGCAGACCCAGTACTTC
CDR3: CASSPFSGSVQTQYF

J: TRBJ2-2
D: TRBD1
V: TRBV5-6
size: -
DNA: TGTGCCAGCAGCCGGACAGGGGACACCGGGGAGCTGTTTTTT
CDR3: CASSRTGDTGELFF

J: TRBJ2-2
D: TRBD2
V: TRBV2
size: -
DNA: TGTGCCAGCCAGCGGGAGTACACCGGGGAGCTGTTTTTT
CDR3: CASQREYTGELFF

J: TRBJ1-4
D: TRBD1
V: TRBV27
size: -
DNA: TGTGCCAGCAGGCCACCGGGACAGGGGAATGAAAAACTGTTTTTT
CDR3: CASRPPGQGNEKLFF

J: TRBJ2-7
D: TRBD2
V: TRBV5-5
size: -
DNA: TGTGCCAGCAGCTTGTTAATAGCGGGGAGTTCCTACGAGCAGTACTTC
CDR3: CASSLLIAGSSYEQYF

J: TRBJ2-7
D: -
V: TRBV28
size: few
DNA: TGTGCCAGCAGCCCCGCTATAGACAGACTCTACGAGCAGTACTTC
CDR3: CASSPAIDRLYEQYF

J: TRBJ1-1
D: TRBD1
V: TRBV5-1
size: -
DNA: TGCGCCAGCAGCCACGGGACAGTAGGCACTGAAGCTTTCTTT
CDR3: CASSHGTVGTEAFF

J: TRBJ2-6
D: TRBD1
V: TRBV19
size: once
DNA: TGTGCCAGTAGTGACAGGGGGTCTGGGGCCAACGTCCTGACTTTC
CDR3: CASSDRGSGANVLTF

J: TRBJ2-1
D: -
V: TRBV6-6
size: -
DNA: TGTGCCAGCAGTTACTATAGTGAGCAGTTCTTC
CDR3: CASSYYSEQFF

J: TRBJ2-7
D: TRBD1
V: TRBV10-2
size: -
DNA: TGCGCCAGCAGTCTAACAGGGGTCGAGCAGTACTTC
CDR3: CASSLTGVEQYF

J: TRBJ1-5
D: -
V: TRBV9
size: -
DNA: TGTGCCAGCAGCGGGGGGCCCCAGTATCAGCCCCAGCATTTT
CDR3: CASSGGPQYQPQHF

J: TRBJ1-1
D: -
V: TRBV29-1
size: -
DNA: TGCAGCGTTGCTGACACCGGGGGGGGCACTGAAGCTTTCTTT
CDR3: CSVADTGGGTEAFF

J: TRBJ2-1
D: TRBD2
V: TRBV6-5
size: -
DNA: TGTGCCAGCAGATTGGGGACTACGTTATACAATGAGCAGTTCTTC
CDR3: CASRLGTTLYNEQFF

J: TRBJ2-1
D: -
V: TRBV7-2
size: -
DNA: TGTGCCAGCAGCTTAGCTGCGGGCTTTTACAATGAGCAGTTCTTC
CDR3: CASSLAAGFYNEQFF

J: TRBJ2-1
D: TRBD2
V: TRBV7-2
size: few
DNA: TGTGCCAGCAGTTTTAGCGGGACTATCTACAATGAGCAGTTCTTC
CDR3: CASSFSGTIYNEQFF

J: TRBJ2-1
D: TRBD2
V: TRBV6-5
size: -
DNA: TGTGCCAGCTGGAAGACTAGCGGCAATGAGCAGTTCTTC
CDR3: CASWKTSGNEQFF

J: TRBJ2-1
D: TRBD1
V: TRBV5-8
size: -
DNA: TGTGCCAGCAGCTTGAGGGGGACAGGGGACTACAATGAGCAGTTCTTC
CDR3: CASSLRGTGDYNEQFF

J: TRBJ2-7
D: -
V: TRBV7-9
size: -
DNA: TGTGCCAGCAGCCATTCCTACGAGCAGTACTTC
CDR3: CASSHSYEQYF

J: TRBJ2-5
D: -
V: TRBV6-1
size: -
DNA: TGTGCCAGCAGCCATAAGGGAGGATTCCAAGAGACCCAGTACTTC
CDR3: CASSHKGGFQETQYF

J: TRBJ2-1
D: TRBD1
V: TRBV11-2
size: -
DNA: TGTGCCAGCAGTCCCGGGACAGCCATCCTCAATGAGCAGTTCTTC
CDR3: CASSPGTAILNEQFF

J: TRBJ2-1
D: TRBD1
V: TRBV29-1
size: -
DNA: TGCAGCCTTAAGGACAGGGTAAATGAGCAGTTCTTC
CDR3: CSLKDRVNEQFF

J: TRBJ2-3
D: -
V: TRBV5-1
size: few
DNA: TGCGCCAGCAGCCGGTCGTACGACTTAATATCCCAGACGCAGTATTTT
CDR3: CASSRSYDLISQTQYF

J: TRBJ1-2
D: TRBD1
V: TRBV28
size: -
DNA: TGTGCCAGCAGTCCCCTACCCTCGACAGGGGCGGATGGCTACACCTTC
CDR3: CASSPLPSTGADGYTF

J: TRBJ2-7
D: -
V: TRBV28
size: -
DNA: TGTGCCAGCAAGGAGGACTACTACGAGCAGTACTTC
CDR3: CASKEDYYEQYF

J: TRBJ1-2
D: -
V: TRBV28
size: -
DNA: TGTGCCACAAGGACAGACTATGGCTACACCTTC
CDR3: CATRTDYGYTF

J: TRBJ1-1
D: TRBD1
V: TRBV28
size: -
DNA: TGTGCCATCTTCCAGGGACAGGCCTCTGAAGCTTTCTTT
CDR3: CAIFQGQASEAFF

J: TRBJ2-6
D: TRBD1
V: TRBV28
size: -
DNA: TGTGCCAGCAGTTTTAGGGGGCGAGAAGGGGCCAACGTCCTGACTTTC
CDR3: CASSFRGREGANVLTF

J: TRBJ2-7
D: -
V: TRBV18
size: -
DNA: TGTGCCAGCTCACCCTCCTTAGACAGGAACTACGAGCAGTACTTC
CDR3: CASSPSLDRNYEQYF

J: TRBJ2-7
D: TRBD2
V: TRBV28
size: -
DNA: TGTGCCAGCAGTTTTATAGCGGGTCCTGCCTACGAGCAGTACTTC
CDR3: CASSFIAGPAYEQYF

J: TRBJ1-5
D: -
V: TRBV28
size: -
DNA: TGTGCCAGCAGTTTTGCGGGGGTAGGGCCGAGCAATCAGCCCCAGCATTTT
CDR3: CASSFAGVGPSNQPQHF

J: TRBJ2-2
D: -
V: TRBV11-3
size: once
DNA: TGTGCCAGCAGCTTAGTCTCTCTCACCGGGGAGCTGTTTTTT
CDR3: CASSLVSLTGELFF

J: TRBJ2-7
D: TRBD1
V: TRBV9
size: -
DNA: TGTGCCAGCAGCGCCGGGACAGGGTCCGTCTACGAGCAGTACTTC
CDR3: CASSAGTGSVYEQYF

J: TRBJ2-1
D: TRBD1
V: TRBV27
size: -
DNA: TGTGCCAGCAGTTACTCCCGACCGGACAGGAAAGACAATGAGCAGTTCTTC
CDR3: CASSYSRPDRKDNEQFF

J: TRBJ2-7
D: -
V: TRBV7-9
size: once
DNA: TGTGCCAGCAGCCAACAGGGTGGCGAGCAGTACTTC
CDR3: CASSQQGGEQYF

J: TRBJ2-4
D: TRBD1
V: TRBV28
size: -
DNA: TGTGCCAGCAGTTCAGACAGGGGGAACGCCAAAAACATTCAGTACTTC
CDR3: CASSSDRGNAKNIQYF

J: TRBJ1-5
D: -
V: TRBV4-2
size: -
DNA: TGTGCCAGCAGCCAAGGGAGGGACGTAAATCAGCCCCAGCATTTT
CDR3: CASSQGRDVNQPQHF

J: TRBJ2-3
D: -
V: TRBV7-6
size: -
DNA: TGTGCCAGCGGATGGTCAGGGCCCACAGATACGCAGTATTTT
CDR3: CASGWSGPTDTQYF

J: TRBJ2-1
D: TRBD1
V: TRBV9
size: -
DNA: TGTGCCAGCAGCGGGTGGGGACAGAGCTACAATGAGCAGTTCTTC
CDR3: CASSGWGQSYNEQFF

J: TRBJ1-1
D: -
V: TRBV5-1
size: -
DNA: TGCGCCAGCAACTCCGGTCAGAACACTGAAGCTTTCTTT
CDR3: CASNSGQNTEAFF

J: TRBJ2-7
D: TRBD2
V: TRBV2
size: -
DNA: TGTGCCAGCAGCGGACCAGGAGCGGGAGGGACCTACGAGCAGTACTTC
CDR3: CASSGPGAGGTYEQYF

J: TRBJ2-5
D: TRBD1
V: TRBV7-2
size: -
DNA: TGTGCCAGCAGCGCCGAGCCCTTGACAGGGGGGCTAGAGGGGACCCAGTACTTC
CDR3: CASSAEPLTGGLEGTQYF

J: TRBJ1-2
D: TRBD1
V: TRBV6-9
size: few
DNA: TGTGCCAGCAGAATAGGACAGGGGGCGGGTGGCTACACCTTC
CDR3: CASRIGQGAGGYTF